The rows below give T cell receptor beta chains drawn from one sample of a study of cytomegalovirus exposure and HLA in healthy donors. Sequenced by immunoSEQ multiplex PCR; TCRdb stores in-frame clones only, minus some. The sample contains some 200,000 clones, 75% to 85% of which appear only once. Sequencing was performed on PBMCs. These receptors were taken from a girl aged 10 to 17 in good health and CMV-seropositive. Both conserved end residues are part of each CDR3. A D gene is named only where the DNA matches it firmly. Clone size is shown for a subset of rows, as once, few, many or a class of expanded clone.

CDR3aa | CDR3nt | d_gene | j_gene | v_gene | abundance
CASSFDRRLDYTF | TGTGCCAGCAGCTTTGACAGGAGACTTGACTACACCTTC | - | TRBJ1-2 | TRBV11-2 | once
CASSRGGALSNQPQHF | TGTGCCAGCAGCCGCGGGGGGGCGCTTAGCAATCAGCCCCAGCATTTT | - | TRBJ1-5 | TRBV7-8 | -
CASSDLRHPPYEQYF | TGCGCCAGCAGTGACCTCAGACACCCCCCCTACGAGCAGTACTTC | - | TRBJ2-7 | TRBV10-1 | -
CASSLDYGILGTQYF | TGTGCCAGCAGTTTAGACTACGGGATCTTGGGTACGCAGTATTTT | - | TRBJ2-3 | TRBV6-6 | -
CASSPIGRGYEQYF | TGTGCCAGCAGCCCAATCGGACGGGGCTACGAGCAGTACTTC | - | TRBJ2-7 | TRBV14 | -
CASTAPGQGNTEAFF | TGTGCCAGCACCGCGCCGGGACAGGGAAACACTGAAGCTTTCTTT | TRBD1 | TRBJ1-1 | TRBV5-4 | -
CASAPRARDGYTF | TGCGCCAGCGCTCCCAGGGCCAGGGATGGCTACACCTTC | - | TRBJ1-2 | TRBV5-1 | -
CASSLGQGITDTQYF | TGTGCCAGCAGCTTGGGACAGGGGATCACAGATACGCAGTATTTT | TRBD1 | TRBJ2-3 | TRBV5-4 | -
CASSLSSGGLTDTQYF | TGTGCCAGCAGTTTATCTAGCGGGGGGCTAACAGATACGCAGTATTTT | TRBD2 | TRBJ2-3 | TRBV28 | -
CASSSRGAEAFF | TGTGCCAGCAGCTCCCGGGGGGCTGAAGCTTTCTTT | - | TRBJ1-1 | TRBV11-3 | -
CASSEGVGVTGNTIYF | TGCGCCAGCAGCGAAGGGGTAGGGGTTACTGGAAACACCATATATTTT | - | TRBJ1-3 | TRBV4-1 | -
CAWEPGQGNSPLHF | TGTGCCTGGGAACCGGGACAGGGCAATTCACCCCTCCACTTT | TRBD1 | TRBJ1-6 | TRBV30 | -
CASRRGGGPYNEQFF | TGTGCCAGTAGAAGAGGGGGGGGCCCGTACAATGAGCAGTTCTTC | - | TRBJ2-1 | TRBV6-5 | -
CASSLRPVVHYNEQFF | TGCGCCAGCAGCTTGCGTCCAGTGGTACATTACAATGAGCAGTTCTTC | - | TRBJ2-1 | TRBV5-1 | -
CASTPSGGGYEQFF | TGTGCCAGCACCCCTAGCGGGGGGGGGTATGAGCAGTTCTTC | TRBD2 | TRBJ2-1 | TRBV11-2 | -
CASSLSGGANQPQHF | TGTGCCAGCAGTTTATCAGGGGGTGCCAATCAGCCCCAGCATTTT | - | TRBJ1-5 | TRBV27 | -
CASSSWETNYGYTF | TGTGCCAGCAGCTCTTGGGAGACTAACTATGGCTACACCTTC | - | TRBJ1-2 | TRBV9 | -
CASSQSPDYKHYGYTF | TGCGCCAGCAGCCAATCCCCGGACTATAAACACTATGGCTACACCTTC | - | TRBJ1-2 | TRBV4-1 | -
CASSPGGREVNYGYTF | TGCGCCAGCAGCCCGGGGGGGAGGGAAGTTAACTATGGCTACACCTTC | - | TRBJ1-2 | TRBV5-1 | -
CASSPRRDLYNQPQHF | TGTGCCAGCAGCCCCCGCCGGGACTTATACAATCAGCCCCAGCATTTT | - | TRBJ1-5 | TRBV5-5 | -
CAISLDNFYEQYF | TGTGCCATCAGCCTGGACAACTTTTACGAGCAGTACTTC | - | TRBJ2-7 | TRBV10-3 | -